One T cell receptor (beta chain) is described in this entry. This clone appeared once. No antigen is known for it. No clone much larger than this one lies a single base away; base qualities are absent. These data come from a study of T cell responses to AZD1222 COVID-19 vaccine (dated by TCRdb to about 2021). Broadly, across the study: TCR sequencing covered fewer than 250 trial participants: 207 given two doses of AZD1222 and around 26 given two doses of MenACWY control vaccine. Trial participants were enrolled by age into 18-55, 56-69 and 70-plus year subgroups, with about 150, 28 and 57 TCR-sequenced participants respectively. What the authors observed across the whole study: Reportedly, close to half of the unique spike-specific TCRs recognized epitopes lying outside the regions that are mutated in the B.1.351 and B.1.1.7 variants. Participants were mostly white British, with more females than males. The authors suggested clonal diversity may have been underestimated. Vaccine-associated CD4 TCRs spanned the whole spike protein, with dominant responses in regions 160-218 and 743-854. Because no samples from the day 14 peak response were available, repertoires could be characterized only after the peak T cell response. In the small 56-69-year group, the increase in depth fell short of significance, most likely because of low power. Conclusions about previously exposed vaccinees were limited because only 6 or 7 AZD1222 recipients were SARS-CoV-2 seropositive at baseline. After two AZD1222 doses, spike-specific TCR breadth and depth were significantly higher than at day 0 and than in MenACWY recipients.

The CDR3 regions of human TCRbeta chains were analyzed by immunosequencing. As for the original processing: TCRs in the repertoires were compared against a reference library of SARS-CoV-2-specific TCRs that had been generated with the MIRA antigen-specificity platform. Breadth was defined as the fraction of unique TCRs that were SARS-CoV-2-associated, and depth was defined as the fraction of total T cells that were SARS-CoV-2-associated. Using the MIRA data, each spike-specific TCR was mapped to the spike region that the TCR reacts to and placed in a CD4 or CD8 class. Log10-transformed breadth and depth values were compared by one-way ANOVA with Sidak's multiple comparisons tests. In its TCRdb copy, this immuneACCESS table keeps in-frame sequences only and misses some clones. Where compared with another copy, unresolved V genes explain less than half of these, and the others have no known cause. From that table come the V and J calls and clone size; the DNA was used to work out D and trimming. The sample table shows around 150,000 clones, and 80% to 95% are seen once. About 3.3% of the sample rests with the top ten.

The sample's time point label is to be understood as: about 28 days (+/-7) after the second vaccine dose. AZD1222 recipients given second doses at about 4 weeks or at about 12 weeks were pooled, since spike-specific TCR depth and breadth were not found to differ between the two schedules. Vaccinee samples came from UK trials COV001 and COV002, including a single-blind randomized controlled phase 2/3 trial of AZD1222 (ChAdOx1 nCoV-19) in healthy adults. Trial participant PBMC samples were collected at day 0 and day 28 after the second dose for TCRbeta chain sequencing. This receptor was taken from an adult who received the AZD1222 COVID-19 vaccine. The input for sequencing was peripheral blood, taken 28 days after the second AZD1222 dose.

The CDR3 loop reads CASRAGVEHNQPQHF. The DNA sequence reads TGTGCCAGCCGCGCGGGGGTTGAGCACAATCAGCCCCAGCATTTT. The chain joins TRBV19 to TRBJ1-5; TRBD1 is a possible D gene, resting on 5 matching bases. From its cysteine to its phenylalanine, the CDR3 spans 15 amino acids. The CDR3 DNA has 45 bases and is translated from base 1. The germline ends are 18 bases apart after V is trimmed by 9 bases and J by 3 bases. Based on the germline V gene (reference sequence), the CDR1 and CDR2 sequences are LNHDA and SQIVND.